The clone carrying this TCR beta chain was picked up a small number of times. Antigen unknown. This sample was taken from a study of T-cell memory formation after mild COVID-19. About the research overall: Largely, the TCR clusters proved donor specific. General observations from the study: CD4/CD8 balance characterized clones contracting day 15 to 85, and CD4+ skew characterized later expanders. Memory cells collected pre-infection included some clones that later responded, suggesting cross-reactive memory joined.

Losses at the gene ends were 1 base for V and 0 bases for J; bases not matched to a gene: 7. This CDR3 region has 18 residues. The 5'RACE method, run with constant-segment primers, produced TCR alpha and TCR beta cDNA libraries (carrying sample barcodes and UMIs). From the 5' RACE reads, TCRdb called clonotypes with MiXCR, one entry per CDR3 protein. The data hold about 130,000 distinct CDR3 sequences, with roughly 6.2% observed a single time. The sequence came from an adult woman who had mild COVID-19 (a few samples of this study predate the infection). Cell type and time point are not known. The chain carries TRBV12-3 or TRBV12-4 and TRBJ1-3; 9 bases map to TRBD1. The sample was PBMCs or a T cell subset sorted from them (not recorded which). CDR3 nucleotides: TGTGCCAGCAGTTTAGGGTATGGACAGGGGCTCTCTGGAAACACCATATATTTT. This translates into CASSLGYGQGLSGNTIYF.